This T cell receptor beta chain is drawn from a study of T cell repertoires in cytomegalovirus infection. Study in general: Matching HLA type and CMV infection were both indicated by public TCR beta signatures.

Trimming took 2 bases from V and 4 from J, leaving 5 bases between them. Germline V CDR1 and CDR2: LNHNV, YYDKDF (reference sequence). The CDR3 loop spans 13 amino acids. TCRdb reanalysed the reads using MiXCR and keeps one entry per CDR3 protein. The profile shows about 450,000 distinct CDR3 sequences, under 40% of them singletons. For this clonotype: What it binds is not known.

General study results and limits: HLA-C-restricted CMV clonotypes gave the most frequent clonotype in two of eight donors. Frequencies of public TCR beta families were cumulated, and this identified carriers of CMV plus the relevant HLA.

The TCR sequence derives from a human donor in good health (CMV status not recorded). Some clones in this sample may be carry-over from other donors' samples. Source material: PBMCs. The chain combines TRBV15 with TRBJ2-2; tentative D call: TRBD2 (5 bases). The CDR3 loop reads CATSRTSTGELFF. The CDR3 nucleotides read TGTGCCACCAGCAGAACTAGCACCGGGGAGCTGTTTTTT.